This T cell receptor beta chain was sequenced for a study of neurological immune-mediated disorders. Preparation of the unsorted libraries drew on 2 million PBMCs stored at -80 C. TCRdb redid the calling of the 5' RACE reads with MiXCR, one entry per CDR3 protein. Of approximately 86,000 distinct CDR3 sequences in the sample, approximately 2.8% were seen once. This clonotype has at least ten counts. Germline V gene lookup returns CDR1 SGHVS and CDR2 FNYEAQ. Trimming removed 3 bases from V and 2 bases from J, with 17 bases in between. This CDR3 spans 16 amino acids. J is TRBJ2-7 and V is TRBV7-6, with D possibly being TRBD2 (5 bases). Sample: PBMCs. This receptor was obtained from a woman between 25 and 40 years old with multiple sclerosis. The CDR3 bases are TGTGCCAGCAGCTTCGCACTAGACGGACGGCCCTACGAGCAGTACTTC. Its translation is CASSFALDGRPYEQYF.